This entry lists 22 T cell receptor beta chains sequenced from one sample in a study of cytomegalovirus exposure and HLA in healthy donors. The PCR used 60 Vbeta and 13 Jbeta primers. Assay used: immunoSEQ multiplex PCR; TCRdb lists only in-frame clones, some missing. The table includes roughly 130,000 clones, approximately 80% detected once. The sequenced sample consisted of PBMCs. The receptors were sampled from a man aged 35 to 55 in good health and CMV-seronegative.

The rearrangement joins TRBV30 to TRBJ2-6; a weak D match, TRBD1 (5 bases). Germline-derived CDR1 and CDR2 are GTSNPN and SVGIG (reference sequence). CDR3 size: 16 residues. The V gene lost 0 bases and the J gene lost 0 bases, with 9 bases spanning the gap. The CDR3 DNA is TGTGCCTGGAGTGTTGGGGCAATCTCTGGGGCCAACGTCCTGACTTTC. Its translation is CAWSVGAISGANVLTF.

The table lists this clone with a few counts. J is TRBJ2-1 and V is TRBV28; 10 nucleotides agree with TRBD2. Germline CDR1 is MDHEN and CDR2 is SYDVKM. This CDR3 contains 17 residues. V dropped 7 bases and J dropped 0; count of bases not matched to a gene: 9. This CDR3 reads CASTSGGEPNSYNEQFF. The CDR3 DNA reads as TGTGCCAGCACTAGCGGGGGCGAACCTAACTCCTACAATGAGCAGTTCTTC.

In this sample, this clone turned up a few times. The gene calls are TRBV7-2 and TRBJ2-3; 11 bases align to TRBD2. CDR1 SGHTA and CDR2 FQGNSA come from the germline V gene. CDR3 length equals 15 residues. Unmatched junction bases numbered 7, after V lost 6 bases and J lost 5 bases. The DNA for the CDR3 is TGTGCCAGCAGTTCCCGACTAGCGGGAAGAGATACGCAGTATTTT. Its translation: CASSSRLAGRDTQYF.

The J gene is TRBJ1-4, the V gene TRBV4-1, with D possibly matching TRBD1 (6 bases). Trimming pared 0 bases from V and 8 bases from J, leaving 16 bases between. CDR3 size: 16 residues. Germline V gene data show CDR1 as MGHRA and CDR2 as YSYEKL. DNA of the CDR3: TGCGCCAGCAGCCAAGACGGTTACAGGGATCAGGAAAAACTGTTTTTT. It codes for CASSQDGYRDQEKLFF.

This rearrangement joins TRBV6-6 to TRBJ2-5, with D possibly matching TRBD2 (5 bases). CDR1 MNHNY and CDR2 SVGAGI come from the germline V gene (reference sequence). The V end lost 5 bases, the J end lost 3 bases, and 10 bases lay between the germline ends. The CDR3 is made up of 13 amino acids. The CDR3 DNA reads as TGTGCCAGCAGTACTGTGAGGGAAGAGACCCAGTACTTC. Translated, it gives CASSTVREETQYF.

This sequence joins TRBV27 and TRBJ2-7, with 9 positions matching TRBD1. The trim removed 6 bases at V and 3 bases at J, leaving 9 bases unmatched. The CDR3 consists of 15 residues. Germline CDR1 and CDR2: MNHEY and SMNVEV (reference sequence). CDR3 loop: CASSPGTGTYYEQYF. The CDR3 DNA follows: TGTGCCAGCAGCCCGGGGACAGGGACCTACTACGAGCAGTACTTC.

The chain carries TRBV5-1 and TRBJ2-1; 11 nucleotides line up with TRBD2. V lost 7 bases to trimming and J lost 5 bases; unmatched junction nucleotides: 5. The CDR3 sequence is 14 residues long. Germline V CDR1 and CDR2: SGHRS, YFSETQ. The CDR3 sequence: CASRLGLADNEQFF. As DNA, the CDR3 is TGCGCCAGCCGACTGGGACTAGCGGACAATGAGCAGTTCTTC.

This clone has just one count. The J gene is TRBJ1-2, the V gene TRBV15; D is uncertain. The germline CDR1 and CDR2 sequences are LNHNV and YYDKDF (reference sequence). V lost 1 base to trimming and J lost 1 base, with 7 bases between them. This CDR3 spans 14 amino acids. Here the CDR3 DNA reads TGTGCCACCAGCAGAGTTGGCAGTAACTATGGCTACACCTTC. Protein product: CATSRVGSNYGYTF.

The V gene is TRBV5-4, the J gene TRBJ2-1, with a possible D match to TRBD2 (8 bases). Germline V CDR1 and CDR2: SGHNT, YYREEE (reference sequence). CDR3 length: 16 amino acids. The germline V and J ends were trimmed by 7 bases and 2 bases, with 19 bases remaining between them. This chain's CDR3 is CASAGGLGTAYNEQFF. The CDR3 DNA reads TGTGCCAGCGCGGGGGGATTGGGGACAGCCTACAATGAGCAGTTCTTC.

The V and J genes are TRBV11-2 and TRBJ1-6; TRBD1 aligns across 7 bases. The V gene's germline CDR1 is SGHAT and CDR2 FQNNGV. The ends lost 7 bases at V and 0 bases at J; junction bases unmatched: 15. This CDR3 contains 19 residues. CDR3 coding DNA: TGTGCCAGCATCCCAGGGGGAGTCCCTTTAAGCTCCTATAATTCACCCCTCCACTTT. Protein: CASIPGGVPLSSYNSPLHF.

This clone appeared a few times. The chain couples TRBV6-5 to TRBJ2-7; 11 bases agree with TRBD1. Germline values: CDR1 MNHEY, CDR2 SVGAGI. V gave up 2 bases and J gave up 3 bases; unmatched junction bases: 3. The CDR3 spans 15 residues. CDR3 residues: CASSYPGTGGYEQYF. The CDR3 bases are TGTGCCAGCAGTTACCCCGGGACAGGGGGCTACGAGCAGTACTTC.

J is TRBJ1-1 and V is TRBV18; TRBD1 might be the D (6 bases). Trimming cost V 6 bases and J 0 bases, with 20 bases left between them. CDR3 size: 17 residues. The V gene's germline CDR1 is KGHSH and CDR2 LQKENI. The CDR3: CASSSQGPTLMNTEAFF. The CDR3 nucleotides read TGTGCCAGCTCGTCCCAGGGGCCGACACTAATGAACACTGAAGCTTTCTTT.

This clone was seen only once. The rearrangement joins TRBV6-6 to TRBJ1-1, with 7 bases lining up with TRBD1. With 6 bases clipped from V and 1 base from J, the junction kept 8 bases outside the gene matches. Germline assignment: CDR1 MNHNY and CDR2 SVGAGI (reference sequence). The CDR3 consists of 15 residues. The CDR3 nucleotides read TGTGCCAGCAGCCCCAGGGGGGCAGGGAACACTGAAGCTTTCTTT. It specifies CASSPRGAGNTEAFF.

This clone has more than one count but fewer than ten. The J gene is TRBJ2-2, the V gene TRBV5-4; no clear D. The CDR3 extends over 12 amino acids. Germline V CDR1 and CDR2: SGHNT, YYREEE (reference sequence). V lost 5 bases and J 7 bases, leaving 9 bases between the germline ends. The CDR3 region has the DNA TGTGCCAGCAGGATTGGCGGCGGGGAGCTGTTTTTT. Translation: CASRIGGGELFF.

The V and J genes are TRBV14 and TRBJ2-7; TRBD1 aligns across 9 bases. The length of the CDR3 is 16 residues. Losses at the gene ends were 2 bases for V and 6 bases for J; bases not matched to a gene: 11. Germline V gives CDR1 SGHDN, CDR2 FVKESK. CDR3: CASSQRDPGQGTEQYF. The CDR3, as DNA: TGTGCCAGCAGCCAAAGAGACCCGGGACAGGGTACCGAGCAGTACTTC.

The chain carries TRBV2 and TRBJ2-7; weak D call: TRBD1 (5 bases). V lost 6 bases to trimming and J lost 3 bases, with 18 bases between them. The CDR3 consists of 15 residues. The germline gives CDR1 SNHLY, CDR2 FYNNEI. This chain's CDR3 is CASSQPGWTNYEQYF. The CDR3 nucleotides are TGTGCCAGCAGCCAACCCGGGTGGACAAACTACGAGCAGTACTTC. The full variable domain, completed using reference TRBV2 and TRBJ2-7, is EPEVTQTPSHQVTQMGQEVILRCVPISNHLYFYWYRQILGQKVEFLVSFYNNEISEKSEIFDDQFSVERPDGSNFTLKIRSTKLEDSAMYFCASSQPGWTNYEQYFGPGTRLTVT.

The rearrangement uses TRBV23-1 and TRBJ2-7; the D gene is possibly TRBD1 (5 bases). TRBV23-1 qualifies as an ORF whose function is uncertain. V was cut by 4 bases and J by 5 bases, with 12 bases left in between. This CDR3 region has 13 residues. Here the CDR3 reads CASSLAGYNEQYF. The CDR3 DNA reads TGCGCCAGCAGTCTGGCAGGGTACAACGAGCAGTACTTC.

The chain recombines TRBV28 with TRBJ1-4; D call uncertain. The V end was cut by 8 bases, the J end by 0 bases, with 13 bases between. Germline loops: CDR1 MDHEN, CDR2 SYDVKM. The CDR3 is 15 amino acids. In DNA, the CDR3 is TGTGCCAGCGGTAGCGCAGCCGCAACTAATGAAAAACTGTTTTTT. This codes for CASGSAAATNEKLFF.

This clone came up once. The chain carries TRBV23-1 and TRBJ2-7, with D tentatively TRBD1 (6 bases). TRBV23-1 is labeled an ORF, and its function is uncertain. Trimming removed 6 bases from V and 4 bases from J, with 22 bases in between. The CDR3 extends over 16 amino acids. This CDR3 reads CASSFSVGAQFYEQYF. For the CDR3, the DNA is TGCGCCAGCAGCTTTTCGGTGGGGGCCCAATTTTACGAGCAGTACTTC.

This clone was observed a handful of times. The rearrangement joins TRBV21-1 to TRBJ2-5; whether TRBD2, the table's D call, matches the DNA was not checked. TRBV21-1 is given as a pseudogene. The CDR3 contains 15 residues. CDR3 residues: CASSKSEERRETQYF. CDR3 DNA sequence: TGTGCCAGCAGCAAATCTGAGGAAAGGAGAGAGACCCAGTACTTC.

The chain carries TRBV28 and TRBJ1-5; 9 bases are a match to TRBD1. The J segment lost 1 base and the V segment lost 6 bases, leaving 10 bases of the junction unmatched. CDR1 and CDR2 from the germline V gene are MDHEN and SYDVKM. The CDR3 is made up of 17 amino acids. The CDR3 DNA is TGTGCCAGCAGAGTTGTGTGGACAGGGGACAGCAATCAGCCCCAGCATTTT. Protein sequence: CASRVVWTGDSNQPQHF.

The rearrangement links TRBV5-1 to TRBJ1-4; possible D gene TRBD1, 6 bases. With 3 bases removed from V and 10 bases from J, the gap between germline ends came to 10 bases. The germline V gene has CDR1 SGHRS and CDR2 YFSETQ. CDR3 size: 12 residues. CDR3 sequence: CASSWDIGKLFF. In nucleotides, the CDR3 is TGCGCCAGCAGCTGGGACATAGGAAAACTGTTTTTT. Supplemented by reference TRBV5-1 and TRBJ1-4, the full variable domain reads KAGVTQTPRYLIKTRGQQVTLSCSPISGHRSVSWYQQTPGQGLQFLFEYFSETQRNKGNFPGRFSGRQFSNSRSEMNVSTLELGDSALYLCASSWDIGKLFFGSGTQLSVL.